These T cell receptor beta chains were read from a single sample in a study of blood T cell repertoires in COVID-19. Generated by immunoSEQ multiplex PCR, the TCRdb table keeps only in-frame clones and is missing some. Among approximately 230,000 clones listed, 85% to 90% were seen once. Sequencing was done on a sample of PBMCs or T cells enriched from blood (not recorded which). These receptors all come from a man younger than 35 who had recovered from COVID-19. CDR3s include the opening cysteine and the closing phenylalanine or tryptophan. A D gene is named only where the DNA matches it firmly. A row's size may be missing; if present it is once, few, many or a size class.

TRBV19,TRBJ1-5,TRBD1,.,CASSIGQDRRPQHF,TGTGCCAGTAGTATCGGACAGGATCGACGACCCCAGCATTTT
TRBV6-5,TRBJ1-4,TRBD1,once,CAISDPGTGEYKLFF,TGTGCCATTTCCGATCCCGGGACAGGGGAGTACAAACTGTTTTTT
TRBV9,TRBJ2-3,.,few,CASSPTFADTQYF,TGTGCCAGCAGCCCCACTTTCGCGGATACGCAGTATTTT
TRBV6-1,TRBJ2-1,TRBD1,.,CASSETVGQKNEQFF,TGTGCCAGCAGTGAAACGGTGGGACAGAAAAATGAGCAGTTCTTC
TRBV9,TRBJ1-2,.,.,CASSVVWGFGYTF,TGTGCCAGCAGCGTAGTATGGGGCTTCGGCTACACCTTC
TRBV12-3/TRBV12-4,TRBJ2-5,.,.,CASSHRVQTQYF,TGTGCCAGCAGTCACAGGGTTCAGACCCAGTACTTC
TRBV5-1,TRBJ1-4,.,.,CASREQGLAEKLFF,TGCGCCAGCAGGGAACAGGGATTGGCTGAAAAACTGTTTTTT
TRBV5-1,TRBJ2-7,.,once,CASSLGGRDYEQYF,TGCGCCAGCAGCCTGGGAGGCAGGGACTACGAGCAGTACTTC
TRBV10-3,TRBJ1-1,.,.,CAISEQGIMNTEAFF,TGTGCCATCAGTGAACAGGGTATCATGAACACTGAAGCTTTCTTT
TRBV5-1,TRBJ2-6,.,.,CASSLNQMSGANVLTF,TGCGCCAGCAGCTTGAATCAGATGTCTGGGGCCAACGTCCTGACTTTC
TRBV11-2,TRBJ2-1,TRBD2,once,CASSLVGGRRVLGYNEQFF,TGTGCCAGCAGCTTGGTGGGCGGGAGGAGGGTTTTAGGCTACAATGAGCAGTTCTTC
TRBV18,TRBJ2-7,TRBD2,once,CASSPLAGQQYEQYF,TGTGCCAGCTCACCGCTAGCGGGACAGCAATACGAGCAGTACTTC
TRBV7-6,TRBJ1-2,TRBD1,.,CASAIGQGTHEGYTF,TGTGCCAGCGCTATCGGACAGGGGACTCATGAAGGCTACACCTTC
TRBV7-9,TRBJ1-1,TRBD1,.,CASSTTGSGTEAFF,TGTGCCAGCAGCACGACAGGGTCGGGCACTGAAGCTTTCTTT